These 7 T cell receptor beta chains were all obtained from the same sample, sequenced in a study of post-analysis software for immune sequencing data. Study-wide results and caveats: Roughly 5 TRBV segments, TRBV5-6, TRBV5-1 and TRBV20-1 among them, were found more frequent in patients than controls.

These receptors' antigens are unknown. Unique-molecular-identifier-tagged TCR beta cDNA libraries were used. Via MiXCR, TCRdb re-called the PCR reads, giving one row per CDR3 protein. The data show hundreds of thousands of distinct CDR3 sequences, around 40% seen once. The specimen sequenced was blood. These TCRs come from a girl under 18 with multiple sclerosis.

The sample holds one count of this clonotype. The rearrangement uses TRBV7-3 and TRBJ2-7, with TRBD2 matching over 10 bases. J was trimmed by 3 bases and V by 5 bases; bases with no gene match: 7. This CDR3 region has 15 residues. Germline assignment: CDR1 SGHTA and CDR2 FQGTGA. CDR3 DNA sequence: TGTGCCAGCAGCCTCCAACTAGCGGGGCGCTACGAGCAGTACTTC. Amino acid sequence: CASSLQLAGRYEQYF.

V is TRBV11-2 and J is TRBJ2-7; D remains ambiguous. The germline gives CDR1 SGHAT, CDR2 FQNNGV. The CDR3 is made up of 11 amino acids. V was trimmed by 5 bases and J by 6 bases, leaving 8 bases between them. This chain's CDR3 is CASSPSGEQYF. Written as DNA, the CDR3 is TGTGCCAGCAGCCCATCGGGCGAGCAGTACTTC.

This clonotype was counted a few times. The chain carries TRBV12-3 or TRBV12-4 and TRBJ2-3; no definite D call. Trimming took off 10 bases at V and 0 bases at J, with 11 bases between the two ends. There are 13 residues in the CDR3. As DNA, the CDR3 is TGTGCCACAATCGGAACTAGCACAGATACGCAGTATTTT. It specifies CATIGTSTDTQYF.

The chain has TRBV7-2 and TRBJ2-1, with 11 bases matching TRBD2. CDR1 and CDR2 from the germline V gene are SGHTA and FQGNSA. The CDR3 has 16 amino acids. After removal of 1 base from V and 7 bases from J, the junction contained 6 bases not matched to a gene. CDR3 sequence: CASSLDRLAGGNEQFF. In nucleotides, the CDR3 is TGTGCCAGCAGCTTAGATCGGCTAGCGGGAGGAAATGAGCAGTTCTTC.

This clonotype was seen a few times. V gene TRBV7-3 combines with J gene TRBJ2-1, with D possibly being TRBD1 or TRBD2 (8 bases each). The germline V gene encodes CDR1 SGHTA and CDR2 FQGTGA. Trimming shortened V by 4 bases and J by 4 bases, and 32 bases separated the two germline ends. The CDR3 spans 21 residues. The CDR3 sequence: CASSSPRQGQGPGGEYNEQFF. CDR3 DNA sequence: TGTGCCAGCAGCTCCCCGCGCCAAGGACAGGGTCCCGGGGGGGAATACAATGAGCAGTTCTTC.

This chain joins TRBV20-1 and TRBJ2-7; TRBD2 matches 11 bases. Germline lookup yields CDR1 DFQATT and CDR2 SNEGSKA (reference sequence). The CDR3 totals 16 residues. Trimming removed 1 base from V and 7 bases from J; junction bases left unmatched: 12. CDR3 nucleotide sequence: TGCAGTGCTAGAGTTCCGATAGCGGGAGGGCCGGGTGAGCAGTACTTC. Translating it yields CSARVPIAGGPGEQYF.

This clonotype was detected only once. This chain connects TRBV7-9 to TRBJ2-7; 7 bases are a match to TRBD2. The tail of the sequence fits TRBJ2-5 better, so the J call may be wrong. From germline, CDR1 is SEHNR and CDR2 FQNEAQ (reference sequence). This CDR3 has 14 residues. CDR3 coding DNA: TGTGCCAGCAGCCCAAGTAGCGGGTGGGAGACCCAGTACTTC. It encodes CASSPSSGWETQYF.